These 32 T cell receptor beta chains were sequenced from one sample in a study of brain T cells in children with intractable seizures (dated by TCRdb to the early 2020s). What the time point label conveys for this sample: resected brain tissue, or blood drawn just prior to surgery. The method was the immunoSEQ multiplex PCR assay. Entries here come from immuneACCESS through TCRdb and include only in-frame sequences with V and J called. Some clones fail to appear in such tables; in the studies checked, an unresolved V gene covers under half of the shortfall, and the cause of the remainder is unknown. The sample contains about 110,000 clones, 94% of them found a single time. The top ten constitute about 3.8% of the sample. Source: peripheral blood, taken at surgery. All receptors come from a boy under two years old with hemimegalencephaly and intractable seizures.

This chain links TRBV24-1 with TRBJ2-2, with 7 bases identical to TRBD1. The germline V gene encodes CDR1 KGHDR and CDR2 SFDVKD. The CDR3 is 12 amino acids. V shed 9 bases and J 5 bases; nucleotides not matched to a gene: 2. CDR3 nucleotide sequence: TGTGCCACCTCAGGGGGAACCGGGGAGCTGTTTTTT. Its translation is CATSGGTGELFF.

This chain uses TRBV14 with TRBJ2-7; no definite D call. The V end was cut by 4 bases, the J end by 3 bases, with 7 bases between. Germline V gene lookup returns CDR1 SGHDN and CDR2 FVKESK. CDR3 length: 12 amino acids. CDR3 bases: TGTGCCAGCAGCCGTACCTACTACGAGCAGTACTTC. Protein: CASSRTYYEQYF.

This clone qualifies as medium-sized. This chain joins TRBV4-1 and TRBJ1-2, with TRBD1 as a possible D gene (5 bases). Trimming shortened V by 2 bases and J by 1 base, and 14 bases separated the two germline ends. The CDR3 runs 16 residues. Germline V lookup: CDR1 MGHRA, CDR2 YSYEKL. CDR3 residues: CASSQTLMTVNYGYTF. As DNA, the CDR3 is TGCGCCAGCAGCCAAACCCTGATGACAGTTAACTATGGCTACACCTTC.

The CDR3 coding sequence is TGTGCCAGCAGCCGGACTAGCGGGAGGAACGAGCAGTACTTC. Translation gives CASSRTSGRNEQYF. The chain links TRBV28 to TRBJ2-7, with 14 bases identical to TRBD2. The junction had 3 bases not matched to a gene; V was cut back by 6 bases and J by 5 bases. The CDR3 has 14 residues. CDR1 and CDR2 (germline): MDHEN, SYDVKM.

The chain recombines TRBV7-2 with TRBJ2-7, with D possibly TRBD2 on 6 matching bases. This CDR3 contains 16 residues. V lost 5 bases and J lost 0, with 17 bases in between. The germline V gene has CDR1 SGHTA and CDR2 FQGNSA. DNA for the CDR3: TGTGCCAGCAGCCGCCAATGGGCGGGGAGCTCCTACGAGCAGTACTTC. Translating it yields CASSRQWAGSSYEQYF.

Note on this clone: At one boundary the junction diverges from the germline segment, which might be a read error. The V call is TRBV18, the J call TRBJ1-6; D unclear. Germline lookup yields CDR1 KGHSH and CDR2 LQKENI. CDR3 size: 15 residues. The CDR3 reads CASSPKATGPSPLHF. In DNA, the CDR3 is TGTGCCAGCTCACCAAAAGCCACGGGCCCTTCACCGCTCCACTTT.

This rearrangement joins TRBV19 to TRBJ2-3; 7 bases are a match to TRBD1. The length of the CDR3 is 14 residues. Germline loops: CDR1 LNHDA, CDR2 SQIVND (reference sequence). V shed 0 bases and J 8 bases; nucleotides not matched to a gene: 5. This CDR3 reads CASSIEPTGATQYF. The CDR3 DNA reads as TGTGCCAGTAGTATAGAACCCACAGGGGCTACGCAGTATTTT.

The chain combines TRBV10-2 with TRBJ2-6, with 9 bases fitting TRBD1. Germline V gene lookup returns CDR1 WSHSY and CDR2 SAAADI. Trimming cost V 4 bases and J 0 bases; bases outside gene matches: 10. The CDR3 has 19 residues. The CDR3 bases are TGCGCCAGCAGTGCCCTCCCGGGACAGGGCAACTCTGGGGCCAACGTCCTGACTTTC. Encoded protein: CASSALPGQGNSGANVLTF.

The rearrangement uses TRBV6-5 and TRBJ1-1, with D hard to call. The length of the CDR3 is 13 residues. Germline CDR1 reads MNHEY; CDR2 reads SVGAGI. V lost 9 bases to trimming and J lost 3 bases, with 14 bases between them. The CDR3 sequence: CASSQGWDTEAFF. In DNA form, the CDR3 reads TGTGCCAGTTCGCAAGGATGGGACACTGAAGCTTTCTTT.

This clone was seen only a few times. The rearrangement uses TRBV4-2 and TRBJ2-7; 12 bases map to TRBD2. The CDR3 runs to 14 residues. Germline trimming cut 5 bases from V and 6 bases from J; bases unmatched to any gene: 5. The germline V gene encodes CDR1 LGHNA and CDR2 YNFKEQ. CDR3 loop: CASSRTSGIVEQYF. In DNA form, the CDR3 reads TGTGCCAGCAGCAGGACTAGCGGGATCGTCGAGCAGTACTTC.

The chain has TRBV14 and TRBJ1-4; D remains ambiguous. Germline CDR1 SGHDN, CDR2 FVKESK. The CDR3 contains 16 residues. V was trimmed by 6 bases and J by 8 bases, leaving 22 bases between them. The CDR3 DNA is TGTGCCAGCAGTCTTAACCGGGCCCTTATCGGGGAAAAACTGTTTTTT. Translating gives CASSLNRALIGEKLFF.

The J gene is TRBJ2-2, the V gene TRBV7-2; D gene uncertain. V lost 6 bases, J lost 5 bases, and 4 bases lay in between. Per germline, CDR1 SGHTA and CDR2 FQGNSA. The CDR3 is 11 residues long. CDR3 in amino acids: CASSRTGELFF. The CDR3 coding sequence is TGTGCCAGCAGTCGTACCGGGGAGCTGTTTTTT. The whole variable domain, remainder taken from reference TRBV7-2 and TRBJ2-2, is GAGVSQSPSNKVTEKGKDVELRCDPISGHTALYWYRQSLGQGLEFLIYFQGNSAPDKSGLPSDRFSAERTGGSVSTLTIQRTQQEDSAVYLCASSRTGELFFGEGSRLTVL.

The V and J genes are TRBV4-1 and TRBJ2-3, with 7 bases lining up with TRBD2. Germline CDR1 is MGHRA and CDR2 is YSYEKL. V was clipped by 8 bases and J by 1 base; unmatched bases: 9. The CDR3 runs 15 residues. This CDR3 is CASGGGGWGTDTQYF. For the CDR3, the DNA is TGCGCCAGCGGGGGGGGAGGCTGGGGCACAGATACGCAGTATTTT.

This sequence joins TRBV11-2 and TRBJ2-5; 11 bases fit TRBD1. The CDR3 runs 15 residues. Germline values: CDR1 SGHAT, CDR2 FQNNGV. V shed 3 bases and J 5 bases; nucleotides not matched to a gene: 5. CDR3: CASSLLGQGVETQYF. In DNA, the CDR3 is TGTGCCAGCAGCTTGTTGGGACAGGGGGTGGAGACCCAGTACTTC.

J is TRBJ2-7 and V is TRBV4-3; maybe TRBD2 (7 bases). This CDR3 is 16 amino acids long. Trimming stripped 0 bases from V and 2 bases from J, with 14 bases between. Germline V gene data show CDR1 as LGHNA and CDR2 as YSLEER. The CDR3 is CASSQEGGGAPYEQYF. The CDR3 DNA reads as TGCGCCAGCAGCCAAGAAGGAGGGGGGGCTCCCTACGAGCAGTACTTC.

The genes are TRBV9 and TRBJ1-6; 7 bases agree with TRBD1. The length of the CDR3 is 14 residues. V shed 4 bases, J shed 7 bases, and the junction held 5 bases outside the gene matches. Per the germline V gene, CDR1 is SGDLS and CDR2 is YYNGEE. The DNA of the CDR3 is TGTGCCAGCAGCACTCGGGACAGAAATTCACCCCTCCACTTT. This gives the protein CASSTRDRNSPLHF.

The V gene is TRBV5-1, the J gene TRBJ2-1, with D maybe TRBD1 (5 bases). CDR1 and CDR2 from the germline V gene are SGHRS and YFSETQ. Deletions cut 2 bases from V and 5 bases from J, with 14 bases between. CDR3 length: 15 amino acids. The CDR3 loop reads CASSLRGQGDNEQFF. Here the CDR3 DNA reads TGCGCCAGCAGCTTAAGGGGCCAAGGGGACAATGAGCAGTTCTTC.

This clone has a single count. The chain couples TRBV5-1 to TRBJ1-3, with D possibly being TRBD1 (5 bases). Germline lookup yields CDR1 SGHRS and CDR2 YFSETQ. This CDR3 has 15 residues. V shed 1 base and J shed 4 bases, with 12 bases lying between them. Written as DNA, the CDR3 is TGCGCCAGCAGCTTGAATTGGAGGGACGGAAACACCATATATTTT. It specifies CASSLNWRDGNTIYF.

This chain uses TRBV6-2 or TRBV6-3 with TRBJ1-1; no clear D gene. Germline loops: CDR1 MNHEY, CDR2 SVGEGT. This CDR3 is built from 13 residues. V was pared by 2 bases and J by 10 bases, with 14 bases between. This chain's CDR3 is CASSYGSPPGAFF. The CDR3, as DNA: TGTGCCAGCAGTTACGGGTCGCCCCCCGGAGCTTTCTTT.

V and J are TRBV7-8 and TRBJ2-1; TRBD2 agrees at 12 bases. V shed 4 bases and J 2 bases; nucleotides not matched to a gene: 12. This CDR3 region has 19 residues. The germline V gene has CDR1 SGHVS and CDR2 FQNEAQ. In DNA form, the CDR3 reads TGTGCCAGCAGCTGCGGACTAGCGGGATCCCCCGGGCCCTACAATGAGCAGTTCTTC. Its protein product is CASSCGLAGSPGPYNEQFF.

The rearrangement uses TRBV10-2 and TRBJ1-2; 7 bases are shared with TRBD1. The CDR3 sequence is 15 residues long. V lost 6 bases to trimming and J lost 3 bases; unmatched junction nucleotides: 10. Germline CDR1 and CDR2: WSHSY and SAAADI. CDR3: CASSLGQVDHYGYTF. For the CDR3, the DNA is TGCGCCAGCAGCCTAGGACAGGTTGACCACTATGGCTACACCTTC.

This clone showed up just once. This chain joins TRBV20-1 and TRBJ1-6; 10 nucleotides align to TRBD1. Germline V gene lookup returns CDR1 DFQATT and CDR2 SNEGSKA (reference sequence). This CDR3 is built from 17 residues. The junction had 12 bases not matched to a gene; V was cut back by 3 bases and J by 7 bases. This CDR3 is CSASSYSDRGGNSPLHF. CDR3 coding DNA: TGCAGTGCTAGTTCTTATTCGGACAGGGGGGGGAATTCACCCCTCCACTTT.

The table lists this clone with a count of one. The rearrangement uses TRBV21-1 and TRBJ2-2; the table gives TRBD2 as D, unverified against the DNA. TRBV21-1 is a pseudogene. The CDR3 consists of 18 residues. CDR3 DNA: TGTGCCAGCAGCAGACCGGACTCTTCTCCTACTAACACCGGGGAGCTGTTTTTT. Translated: CASSRPDSSPTNTGELFF.

The chain couples TRBV6-6 to TRBJ1-1; D possibly corresponds to TRBD1 (5 bases). This CDR3 region has 15 residues. Trimming pared 6 bases from V and 1 base from J, leaving 15 bases between. The germline gives CDR1 MNHNY, CDR2 SVGAGI (reference sequence). CDR3 sequence: CASRVEGRTNTEAFF. The CDR3 DNA reads as TGTGCCAGCAGAGTTGAGGGACGGACGAACACTGAAGCTTTCTTT.

The chain has TRBV4-3 and TRBJ2-5; TRBD2 agrees at 9 bases. Germline assignment: CDR1 LGHNA and CDR2 YSLEER. The ends lost 1 base at V and 3 bases at J; junction bases unmatched: 3. The CDR3 spans 15 residues. CDR3 region: CASSQVGLAEETQYF. The CDR3 nucleotides read TGCGCCAGCAGCCAAGTGGGACTAGCTGAAGAGACCCAGTACTTC.

In this sample, this clone turned up a few times. This chain uses TRBV6-4 with TRBJ2-3; 8 bases are shared with TRBD2. Germline CDR1 is MRHNA and CDR2 is SNTAGT. Losses at the gene ends were 0 bases for V and 2 bases for J; bases not matched to a gene: 1. The CDR3 is made up of 15 amino acids. CDR3 in DNA: TGTGCCAGCAGTGACTCAGCGGGAGCCACAGATACGCAGTATTTT. It translates to CASSDSAGATDTQYF.

The chain couples TRBV7-2 to TRBJ2-1, with 7 nucleotides matching TRBD2. The CDR3 spans 16 residues. V lost 5 bases, J lost 5 bases, and 12 bases stayed unmatched. CDR1 is SGHTA, CDR2 FQGNSA, per germline. The CDR3 DNA is TGTGCCAGCAGCCCCCTTTGGGCTAGCGGAAACAATGAGCAGTTCTTC. The encoded protein is CASSPLWASGNNEQFF.

The chain joins TRBV2 to TRBJ2-7; D call uncertain. V shed 4 bases and J shed 5 bases, with 12 bases lying between them. Germline CDR1 and CDR2: SNHLY and FYNNEI. This CDR3 is built from 13 residues. The CDR3 protein is CASSVSNSNEQYF. DNA of the CDR3: TGTGCCAGCAGTGTCAGTAACTCGAACGAGCAGTACTTC.

V and J are TRBV20-1 and TRBJ1-6; no reliable D call. The CDR3 runs to 11 residues. V lost 4 bases and J 7 bases, leaving 5 bases between the germline ends. Per the germline V gene, CDR1 is DFQATT and CDR2 is SNEGSKA (reference sequence). CDR3 in DNA: TGCAGTGCTAACGAGAATTCACCCCTCCACTTT. Encoded protein: CSANENSPLHF.

The chain employs TRBV5-4 and TRBJ2-3; D unresolved. Trimming took off 4 bases at V and 8 bases at J, with 14 bases between the two ends. The germline V gene has CDR1 SGHNT and CDR2 YYREEE (reference sequence). The CDR3 is made up of 13 amino acids. For the CDR3, the DNA is TGTGCCAGCAGCGGGCCCCGGGCAGGTACGCAGTATTTT. Amino acids: CASSGPRAGTQYF.

The rearrangement links TRBV5-4 to TRBJ2-7, with 7 bases fitting TRBD1. CDR3 length equals 14 residues. Per germline, CDR1 SGHNT and CDR2 YYREEE (reference sequence). Trimming removed 3 bases from V and 4 bases from J; junction bases left unmatched: 7. The CDR3 loop reads CASSWGTVSYEQYF. Written as DNA, the CDR3 is TGTGCCAGCAGCTGGGGGACAGTCAGTTACGAGCAGTACTTC.

The chain's CDR3 is CASSALSGNTIYF. The CDR3 nucleotides are TGCGCCAGCAGTGCCCTCTCTGGAAACACCATATATTTT. The chain joins TRBV10-1 to TRBJ1-3; D uncertain. The CDR3 runs 13 residues. V was pared by 4 bases and J by 0 bases, with 4 bases between. Per the germline V gene, CDR1 is WNHNN and CDR2 is SYGVQD (reference sequence).